Presented here are 5 T cell receptor beta chains from one specimen sequenced in a study of blood T cells in healthy people across ages. A second PCR of 7 to 11 cycles used a sample-barcoded 5' primer and a J-beta primer mix. From the 5' RACE reads, TCRdb called clonotypes with MiXCR, one entry per CDR3 protein. Of hundreds of thousands of distinct CDR3 sequences in the sample, roughly two fifths were seen once. The specimen was blood. These receptors all come from an older man in good health.

The chain uses TRBV4-3 and TRBJ1-1, with D unresolved. The CDR3 runs to 20 residues. Germline CDR1 LGHNA, CDR2 YSLEER. Between the trimmed V and J ends, which lost 4 bases and 0 bases, there was a span of 27 bases. DNA of the CDR3: TGCGCCAGCAGCCCTAACCTCCCACGACATGGAAATTATGTGAACACTGAAGCTTTCTTT. It translates to CASSPNLPRHGNYVNTEAFF.

J is TRBJ2-2 and V is TRBV6-2 or TRBV6-3; D is possibly TRBD1 or TRBD2 (5 bases each). Deletions cut 6 bases from V and 1 base from J, with 12 bases between. The V gene's germline CDR1 is MNHEY and CDR2 SVGEGT. The CDR3 length is 15 residues. The DNA for the CDR3 is TGTGCCAGCAGCCGGGGACGGTTGAACACCGGGGAGCTGTTTTTT. It is translated as CASSRGRLNTGELFF.

In this sample, this clonotype turned up many times. The chain joins TRBV10-2 to TRBJ1-5, with D maybe TRBD1 (5 bases). The CDR3 is made up of 14 amino acids. Germline CDR1 and CDR2: WSHSY and SAAADI. The ends were cut back, 0 bases at V and 4 bases at J, with 7 bases in the middle. CDR3 nucleotides: TGCGCCAGCAGTGAGTCGGGGGTGAATCAGCCCCAGCATTTT. Its translation: CASSESGVNQPQHF.

The chain is built from TRBV27 and TRBJ2-3; D is undetermined. V was cut by 10 bases and J by 5 bases, with 25 bases left in between. From germline, CDR1 is MNHEY and CDR2 SMNVEV (reference sequence). The CDR3 is made up of 16 amino acids. The CDR3 is CATLPRPPLTRDTQYF. The CDR3 nucleotides are TGTGCCACCCTACCAAGGCCCCCTTTAACCAGAGATACGCAGTATTTT.

V usage is TRBV12-3 or TRBV12-4 and J usage is TRBJ1-2; possible D gene TRBD1, 5 bases. Trimming shortened V by 5 bases and J by 8 bases, and 12 bases separated the two germline ends. The CDR3 has 12 amino acids. CDR3: CASSRTTEGYTF. CDR3 coding DNA: TGTGCCAGCAGTCGGACAACGGAGGGCTACACCTTC.